The 12 T cell receptor beta chains listed next were all sequenced from one sample in a study of OX40 agonist ivuxolimab in advanced cancers. Profiled with immunoSEQ multiplex PCR; TCRdb holds only in-frame clones, not every one. This sample has about 46,000 clones; roughly 85% occur once, and the top ten carry roughly 54%. The sequencing used CD4+ or CD8+ T cells sorted from blood, collected in a trial of the OX40 agonist ivuxolimab. These receptors all stem from an adult with an advanced solid tumor such as melanoma, head and neck, liver or kidney cancer.

The chain's CDR3 is CASSGDLTYEQYF. The CDR3 coding sequence is TGTGCCAGTAGCGGGGACTTAACCTACGAGCAGTACTTC. The chain couples TRBV19 to TRBJ2-7, with D possibly matching TRBD2 (6 bases). In germline, CDR1 is LNHDA, CDR2 SQIVND (reference sequence). CDR3 length equals 13 residues. V lost 6 bases and J lost 2, with 11 bases in between.

This rearrangement joins TRBV5-1 to TRBJ2-1; D remains unclear. Germline-derived CDR1 and CDR2 are SGHRS and YFSETQ. V was pared by 0 bases and J by 6 bases, with 10 bases between. The CDR3 is 14 amino acids. This CDR3 reads CASSLAVLSNEQFF. DNA of the CDR3: TGCGCCAGCAGCTTGGCCGTTTTGAGCAATGAGCAGTTCTTC.

The chain joins TRBV27 to TRBJ2-3; D is possibly TRBD1 (6 bases). Germline V gene sequence: CDR1 MNHEY, CDR2 SMNVEV (reference sequence). The CDR3 is 14 amino acids. The V end was cut by 5 bases, the J end by 1 base, with 10 bases between. The CDR3 DNA is TGTGCCAGCAGTCCGTGGACAGGCACAGATACGCAGTATTTT. Translated, it gives CASSPWTGTDTQYF.

The chain links TRBV5-4 to TRBJ2-5, with 14 bases identical to TRBD2. From germline, CDR1 is SGHNT and CDR2 YYREEE (reference sequence). This CDR3 spans 16 amino acids. Unmatched junction bases numbered 6, after V lost 3 bases and J lost 5 bases. This chain's CDR3 is CASSSGLAGASETQYF. CDR3 bases: TGTGCCAGCAGCTCGGGACTAGCGGGGGCCTCGGAGACCCAGTACTTC.

The chain recombines TRBV7-9 with TRBJ2-3; D is undetermined. Trimming took 1 base from V and 2 from J, leaving 10 bases between them. Germline assignment: CDR1 SEHNR and CDR2 FQNEAQ (reference sequence). This CDR3 has 15 residues. The CDR3: CASSLVGRTTDTQYF. The CDR3 coding sequence is TGTGCCAGCAGCTTAGTGGGCAGGACCACAGATACGCAGTATTTT.

The chain carries TRBV6-6 and TRBJ2-7; no clear D gene. This CDR3 comprises 14 residues. Germline loops: CDR1 MNHNY, CDR2 SVGAGI (reference sequence). V was shortened by 4 bases and J by 1 base, with 11 bases between the two germline ends. DNA for the CDR3: TGTGCCAGCAGTTTTTGGACCGGGTCCTACGAGCAGTACTTC. Residues: CASSFWTGSYEQYF.

This clone occurred a few times. The genes are TRBV6-1 and TRBJ2-7, with D possibly matching TRBD1 (6 bases). Germline CDR1 reads MNHNS; CDR2 reads SASEGT. With 3 bases removed from V and 3 bases from J, the gap between germline ends came to 18 bases. The CDR3 is 16 amino acids. The CDR3 loop reads CASSDSDGIGGYEQYF. Written as DNA, the CDR3 is TGTGCCAGCAGTGATTCTGATGGTATAGGGGGCTACGAGCAGTACTTC.

The chain couples TRBV27 to TRBJ2-1; D not resolved. Trimming pared 3 bases from V and 5 bases from J, leaving 8 bases between. This CDR3 spans 13 amino acids. Germline CDR1 and CDR2: MNHEY and SMNVEV (reference sequence). The CDR3 DNA is TGTGCCAGCAGTTTTGCAGGCCACAATGAGCAGTTCTTC. Its protein product is CASSFAGHNEQFF.

This rearrangement joins TRBV30 to TRBJ1-1, with TRBD1 as a possible D gene (5 bases). With 2 bases removed from V and 1 base from J, the gap between germline ends came to 8 bases. This CDR3 has 13 residues. In germline, CDR1 is GTSNPN, CDR2 SVGIG (reference sequence). The CDR3 here is CAWSPTGNTEAFF. The CDR3 nucleotides read TGTGCCTGGAGTCCCACAGGGAACACTGAAGCTTTCTTT. Supplemented by reference TRBV30 and TRBJ1-1, the full variable domain reads SQTIHQWPATLVQPVGSPLSLECTVEGTSNPNLYWYRQAAGRGLQLLFYSVGIGQISSEVPQNLSASRPQDRQFILSSKKLLLSDSGFYLCAWSPTGNTEAFFGQGTRLTVV.

J is TRBJ2-1 and V is TRBV19; 12 bases map to TRBD2. Germline assignment: CDR1 LNHDA and CDR2 SQIVND (reference sequence). The V and J ends lost 6 bases and 6 bases, in that order; junction bases with no gene match: 6. There are 15 residues in the CDR3. The CDR3 protein is CASRLAGGPSNEQFF. CDR3 in DNA: TGTGCCAGTAGGCTAGCGGGAGGGCCCAGCAATGAGCAGTTCTTC. Using reference TRBV19 and TRBJ2-1 for the parts outside the CDR3, the full variable domain is DGGITQSPKYLFRKEGQNVTLSCEQNLNHDAMYWYRQDPGQGLRLIYYSQIVNDFQKGDIAEGYSVSREKKESFPLTVTSAQKNPTAFYLCASRLAGGPSNEQFFGPGTRLTVL.

This chain uses TRBV9 with TRBJ2-1; D possibly corresponds to TRBD1 (5 bases). The CDR3 contains 14 residues. Germline V gene sequence: CDR1 SGDLS, CDR2 YYNGEE. V was trimmed by 3 bases and J by 8 bases, leaving 15 bases between them. The CDR3 loop is CASSEGLAIYEQFF. The DNA for the CDR3 is TGTGCCAGCAGCGAGGGGTTAGCTATCTATGAGCAGTTCTTC.

This chain uses TRBV5-1 with TRBJ1-1; TRBD1 agrees at 10 bases. Germline V CDR1 and CDR2: SGHRS, YFSETQ. V shed 2 bases, J shed 2 bases, and the junction held 9 bases outside the gene matches. The CDR3 runs 17 residues. CDR3 sequence (DNA): TGCGCCAGCAGCTTAGTATTGGGACAGGGGTTCAACACTGAAGCTTTCTTT. It yields the protein CASSLVLGQGFNTEAFF.